This entry describes one T cell receptor (beta chain). The antigen is undetermined. The V gene's germline CDR1 is SGHDT and CDR2 YYEEEE. V was clipped by 6 bases and J by 1 base, with 19 bases between them. The CDR3 totals 16 residues. The data derive from a study of T cells after posttransplantation cyclophosphamide. Study-level points and caveats: Recipient CMV seropositivity and CMV reactivation strongly tracked TRB clonality.

Measured with immunoSEQ multiplex PCR; TCRdb has only the in-frame clones, and not every one. The sample lists some 53,000 clones, 70% to 90% occurring once. Input material: PBMCs. The gene calls are TRBV5-6 and TRBJ1-1; D is ambiguous. This TCR was recovered from a man under 40 with a blood cancer, CMV-positive, and with a related stem cell donor. CDR3 sequence (DNA): TGTGCCAGCACCCCGACCCCTCGGGAGGCGAACACTGAAGCTTTCTTT. Translated, it gives CASTPTPREANTEAFF.